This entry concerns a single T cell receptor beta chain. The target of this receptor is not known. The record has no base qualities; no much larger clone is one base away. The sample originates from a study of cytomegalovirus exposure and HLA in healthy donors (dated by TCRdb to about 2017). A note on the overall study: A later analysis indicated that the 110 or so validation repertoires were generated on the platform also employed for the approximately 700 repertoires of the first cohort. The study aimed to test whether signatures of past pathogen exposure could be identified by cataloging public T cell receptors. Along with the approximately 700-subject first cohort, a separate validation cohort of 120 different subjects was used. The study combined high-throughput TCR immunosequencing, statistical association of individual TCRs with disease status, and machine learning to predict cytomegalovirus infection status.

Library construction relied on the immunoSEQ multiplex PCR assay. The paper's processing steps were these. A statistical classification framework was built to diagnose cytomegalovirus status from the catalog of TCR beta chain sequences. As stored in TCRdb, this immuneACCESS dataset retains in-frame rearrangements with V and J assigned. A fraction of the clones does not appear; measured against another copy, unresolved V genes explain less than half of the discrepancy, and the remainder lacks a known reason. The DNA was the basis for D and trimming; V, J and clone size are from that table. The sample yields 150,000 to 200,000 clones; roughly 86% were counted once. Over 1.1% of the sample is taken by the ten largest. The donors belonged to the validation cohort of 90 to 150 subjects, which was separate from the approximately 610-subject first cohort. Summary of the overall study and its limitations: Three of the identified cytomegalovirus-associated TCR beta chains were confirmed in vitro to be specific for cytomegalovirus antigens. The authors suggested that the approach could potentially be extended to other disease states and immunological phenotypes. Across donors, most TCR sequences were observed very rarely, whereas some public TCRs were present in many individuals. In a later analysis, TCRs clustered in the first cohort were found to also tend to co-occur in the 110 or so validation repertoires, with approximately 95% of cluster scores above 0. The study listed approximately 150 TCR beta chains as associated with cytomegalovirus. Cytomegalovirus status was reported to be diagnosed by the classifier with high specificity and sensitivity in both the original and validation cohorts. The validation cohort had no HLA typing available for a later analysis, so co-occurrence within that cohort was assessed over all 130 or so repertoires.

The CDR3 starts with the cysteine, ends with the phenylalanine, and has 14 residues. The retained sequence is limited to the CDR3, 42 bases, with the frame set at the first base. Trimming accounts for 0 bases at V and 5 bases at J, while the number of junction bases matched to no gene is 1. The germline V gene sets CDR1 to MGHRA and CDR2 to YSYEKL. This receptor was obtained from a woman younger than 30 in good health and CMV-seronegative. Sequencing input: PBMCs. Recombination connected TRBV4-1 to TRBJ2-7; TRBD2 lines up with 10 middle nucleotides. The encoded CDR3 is CASSQETSGDEQYF. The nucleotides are TGCGCCAGCAGCCAAGAAACTAGCGGGGACGAGCAGTACTTC.